Each of the 4 T cell receptor beta chains below was sequenced from the same sample in a study of a mutant IDH1 vaccine in newly diagnosed glioma. Described time point: week 47, end of study. One vaccine dose held 300 ug of mutant IDH1 20-mer peptide and came with topical imiquimod. Antigens of these TCRs are unknown. Repertoires were generated with immunoSEQ multiplex PCR, while TCRdb's copy carries only in-frame clones and drops some. The table records some 50,000 clones, less than 75% of them present only once. Material: peripheral blood mononuclear cells (PBMCs), obtained from a glioma patient whose treatment included an IDH1 peptide vaccine. Receptor source: a man aged 35 to 55 with glioma. Some clones in this sample may be carry-over from other donors' samples.

V gene TRBV19 combines with J gene TRBJ2-2; D remains ambiguous. Germline loops: CDR1 LNHDA, CDR2 SQIVND (reference sequence). This CDR3 is 15 amino acids long. The V and J ends lost 5 bases and 7 bases respectively, with 17 bases between them. The CDR3 sequence: CASSSTVGIGGELFF. Here the CDR3 DNA reads TGTGCCAGTAGTTCAACTGTCGGTATAGGCGGGGAGCTGTTTTTT.

The chain links TRBV2 to TRBJ1-3, with a tentative D call TRBD1 (5 bases). Per germline, CDR1 SNHLY and CDR2 FYNNEI. The CDR3 consists of 13 residues. The V end lost 6 bases, the J end lost 4 bases, and 10 bases lay between the germline ends. In DNA form, the CDR3 reads TGTGCCAGCAGAGGGACGGAAGGAAACACCATATATTTT. Protein: CASRGTEGNTIYF.

The genes are TRBV7-9 and TRBJ2-6; TRBD1 is a possible D gene (6 bases). The CDR3 is made up of 15 amino acids. Germline loops: CDR1 SEHNR, CDR2 FQNEAQ (reference sequence). Between the trimmed V and J ends, which lost 2 bases and 3 bases, there was a span of 8 bases. The CDR3 loop reads CASSLTGSGANVLTF. The CDR3 nucleotides read TGTGCCAGCAGCTTAACAGGGAGTGGGGCCAACGTCCTGACTTTC.

The chain joins TRBV19 to TRBJ2-1; D is unclear. Looked up from germline, CDR1 is LNHDA and CDR2 is SQIVND (reference sequence). The CDR3 has 13 residues. Trimming removed 9 bases from V and 0 bases from J, with 9 bases in between. CDR3 loop: CASAGFSYNEQFF. For the CDR3, the DNA is TGTGCCAGCGCCGGGTTCTCCTACAATGAGCAGTTCTTC.